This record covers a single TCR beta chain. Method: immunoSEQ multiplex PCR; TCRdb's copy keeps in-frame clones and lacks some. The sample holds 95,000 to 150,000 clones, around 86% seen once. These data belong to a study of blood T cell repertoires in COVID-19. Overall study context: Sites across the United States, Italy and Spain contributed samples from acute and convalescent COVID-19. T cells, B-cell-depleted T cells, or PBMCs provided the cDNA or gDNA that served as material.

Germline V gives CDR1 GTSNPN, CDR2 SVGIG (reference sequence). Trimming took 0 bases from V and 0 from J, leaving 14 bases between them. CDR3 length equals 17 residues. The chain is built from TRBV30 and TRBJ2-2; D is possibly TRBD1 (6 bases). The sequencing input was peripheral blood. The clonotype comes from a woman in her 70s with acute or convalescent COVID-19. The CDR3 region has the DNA TGTGCCTGGAGTGTGGCGGAGAACAGGGCGAACACCGGGGAGCTGTTTTTT. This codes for CAWSVAENRANTGELFF.